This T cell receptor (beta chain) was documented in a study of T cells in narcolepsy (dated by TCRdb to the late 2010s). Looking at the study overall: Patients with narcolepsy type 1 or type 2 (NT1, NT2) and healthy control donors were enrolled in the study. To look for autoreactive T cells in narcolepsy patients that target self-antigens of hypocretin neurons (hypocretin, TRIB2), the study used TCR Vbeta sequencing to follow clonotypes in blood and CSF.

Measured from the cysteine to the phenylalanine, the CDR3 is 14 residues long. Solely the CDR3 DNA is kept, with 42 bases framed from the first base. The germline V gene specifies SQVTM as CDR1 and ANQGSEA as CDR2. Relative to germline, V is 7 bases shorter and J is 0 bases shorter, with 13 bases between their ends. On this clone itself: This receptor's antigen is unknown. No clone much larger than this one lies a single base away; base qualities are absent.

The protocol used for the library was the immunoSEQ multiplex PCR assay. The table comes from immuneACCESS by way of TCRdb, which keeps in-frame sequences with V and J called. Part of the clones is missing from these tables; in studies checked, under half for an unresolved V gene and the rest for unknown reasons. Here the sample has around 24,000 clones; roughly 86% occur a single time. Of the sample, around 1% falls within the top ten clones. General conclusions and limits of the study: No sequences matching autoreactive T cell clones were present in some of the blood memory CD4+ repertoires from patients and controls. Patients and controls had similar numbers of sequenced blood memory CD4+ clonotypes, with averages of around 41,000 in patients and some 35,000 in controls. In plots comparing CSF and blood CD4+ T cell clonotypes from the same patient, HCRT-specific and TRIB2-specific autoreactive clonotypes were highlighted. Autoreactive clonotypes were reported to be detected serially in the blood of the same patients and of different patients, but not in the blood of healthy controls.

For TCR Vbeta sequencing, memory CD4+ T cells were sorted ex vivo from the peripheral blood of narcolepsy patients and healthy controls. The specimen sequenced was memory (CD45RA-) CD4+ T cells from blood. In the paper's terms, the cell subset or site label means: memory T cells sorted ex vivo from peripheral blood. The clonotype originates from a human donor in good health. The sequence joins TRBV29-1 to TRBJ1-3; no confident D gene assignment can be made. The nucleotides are TGCAGCGCCCGGACGGGAAGCTCTGGAAACACCATATATTTT. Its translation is CSARTGSSGNTIYF.